A single sample gave rise to the 7 T cell receptor beta chains below, sequenced in a study of T-cell reconstitution after alpha-beta-depleted transplantation in children. For TCRbeta, the library was prepared with unique molecular identifiers. From the PCR reads, TCRdb called clonotypes with MiXCR, one entry per CDR3 protein. The table shows about 200,000 distinct CDR3 sequences, with more than 15% occurring only once. The sample in question was PBMCs, mostly from graft donor cells, obtained 360 days after TCRalphabeta/CD19-depleted stem cell transplant. The receptors were gathered from a male patient aged 2 to 9 who had a stem cell transplant for acute lymphoblastic leukemia, so the T cells may come from the graft donor.

V usage is TRBV7-3 and J usage is TRBJ1-1; possible D gene TRBD1, 5 bases. V lost 6 bases, J lost 5 bases, and 13 bases lay in between. Germline-derived CDR1 and CDR2 are SGHTA and FQGTGA. The CDR3 length is 13 residues. The CDR3, as DNA: TGTGCCAGCAGTGACGGGGGAAGGACTGAAGCTTTCTTT. This codes for CASSDGGRTEAFF.

This clonotype was recorded at least ten times. This chain connects TRBV7-2 to TRBJ2-4; 10 nucleotides agree with TRBD2. Germline V CDR1 and CDR2: SGHTA, FQGNSA. V gave up 5 bases and J gave up 1 base; unmatched junction bases: 8. This CDR3 is built from 17 residues. The DNA for the CDR3 is TGTGCCAGCAGCCCCGGGACTAGCGCGTGGGCCAAAAACATTCAGTACTTC. Residues: CASSPGTSAWAKNIQYF.

This clonotype has a count of ten or more. The gene calls are TRBV12-3 or TRBV12-4 and TRBJ2-1; TRBD2 agrees at 7 bases. Losses at the gene ends were 5 bases for V and 7 bases for J; bases not matched to a gene: 5. This CDR3 has 13 amino acids. In DNA form, the CDR3 reads TGTGCCAGCAGTCGGACTAGGGTAAATGAGCAGTTCTTC. This sequence encodes CASSRTRVNEQFF.

A few counts support this clonotype. This chain links TRBV5-1 with TRBJ2-7; 11 positions match TRBD1. The V and J ends lost 4 bases and 6 bases, in that order; junction bases with no gene match: 9. Germline CDR1 is SGHRS and CDR2 is YFSETQ. The CDR3 has 15 amino acids. CDR3 sequence (DNA): TGCGCCAGCAGCACTCCGGGACAGGGGGATATCGAGCAGTACTTC. Its translation is CASSTPGQGDIEQYF.

The rearrangement links TRBV29-1 to TRBJ1-2, with unresolved D. The CDR3 extends over 13 amino acids. The germline V gene has CDR1 SQVTM and CDR2 ANQGSEA. V lost 4 bases to trimming and J lost 2 bases, with 11 bases between them. CDR3 amino acids: CSVGPSQNYGYTF. Here the CDR3 DNA reads TGCAGCGTTGGTCCCAGCCAGAACTATGGCTACACCTTC.

This clonotype occurred a few times. The V call is TRBV19, the J call TRBJ2-1; D gene unclear. Between the trimmed V and J ends, which lost 3 bases and 8 bases, there was a span of 17 bases. Germline V gives CDR1 LNHDA, CDR2 SQIVND (reference sequence). This CDR3 comprises 15 residues. CDR3 coding DNA: TGTGCCAGTAGTATCCTCGGCACCATTAGGGATGAGCAGTTCTTC. It encodes CASSILGTIRDEQFF.

A word on this clonotype: A much larger clone lies a single base off, so this may be a read error. J is TRBJ1-1 and V is TRBV6-5; no definite D call. Per the germline V gene, CDR1 is MNHEY and CDR2 is SVGAGI. This CDR3 has 12 amino acids. V lost 2 bases, J lost 0 bases, and 1 base lay in between. The DNA for the CDR3 is TGTGCCAGCAGTTACCTGAACACTGAAGCTTTCTTT. It translates to CASSYLNTEAFF.